This T cell receptor (beta chain) stems from a study of radiation and T cells in renal cell carcinoma. Some clones are missing from TCRdb's copy, which holds only in-frame ones; the method was immunoSEQ multiplex PCR. Seen here are 15,000 or so clones, under 70% observed once, and the top ten hold 9.7%. The treatment is: treatment-naive control, cytoreductive nephrectomy. V lost 3 bases to trimming and J lost 2 bases, with 8 bases between them. Germline CDR1 reads SEHNR; CDR2 reads FQNEAQ (reference sequence). The CDR3 has 13 residues. The chain carries TRBV7-9 and TRBJ2-7; either TRBD1 or TRBD2 may supply D (5 bases each). The sample was tumor tissue, taken from a patient whose treatment was nephrectomy without radiotherapy. The receptor was isolated from a man aged 40-49 years with renal cell carcinoma. CDR3 in DNA: TGTGCCAGCAGCTTGGGGGTCACCTACGAGCAGTACTTC. Translation: CASSLGVTYEQYF. The whole variable domain, remainder taken from reference TRBV7-9 and TRBJ2-7, is DTGVSQNPRHKITKRGQNVTFRCDPISEHNRLYWYRQTLGQGPEFLTYFQNEAQLEKSRLLSDRFSAERPKGSFSTLEIQRTEQGDSAMYLCASSLGVTYEQYFGPGTRLTVT.